This T cell receptor beta chain was profiled in a study of shared clonotypes between healthy human individuals (TCRdb year 2020). With respect to the entire study: A couple of women and a few men aged 18 to 49 years were included in the cohort. To increase sequencing depth and limit assay-specific biases, different laboratories used diverse techniques to prepare libraries and sequence TCR repertoires. Per donor, three plates each were used for CD4 naive and CD4 memory, two for CD8 naive, and one for CD8 memory. To estimate repertoire size and how much clonotype sharing occurs between individuals, the study deeply sequenced the blood TCR repertoires of five healthy adults. Between about 0.94 and 8.9 billion PBMCs per donor were obtained by leukapheresis.

Using the deep immunoSEQ assay, multiplex PCR amplified TCR CDR3 regions from genomic DNA. Genomic DNA extracted from each cell subset was distributed evenly over all wells of several immunoSEQ 96-well plates, and each plate served as one replicate. For sorted subsets, 150 to 250 ng of genomic DNA, equivalent to 25,000 to 35,000 T cell genomes, went into each replicate PCR. Purified libraries were quantified with a Qubit 3.0 fluorometer, sized on a Bioanalyzer 2100, and re-quantified with the KAPA Library Quantification kit. Every immunoSEQ 96-well plate was sequenced on a separate single-read 150-cycle Illumina NextSeq 550 flow cell. Under the source paper's analysis protocol: Because the immunoSEQ output included only junctional sequences and no quality scores, the filtering could not be the same as the filtering used for full-length reads. Sequences were annotated with PyIR, a Python wrapper for IgBLAST v1.9, using IMGT germline references to assign V/J genes and CDR3. Reads were filtered out if the reads had weak V/J assignments (E-value above 1e-6), no CDR3, stop codons, out-of-frame junctions, or ambiguous translated residues. V3J clonotypes were defined as sequences sharing the same inferred V gene, J gene, and CDR3 amino acid sequence. To compute the percentage overlap between repertoires, the number of shared unique clonotypes was divided by the size of the smaller repertoire. Three approaches were used to assess repertoire richness: RTK rarefaction, the Chao1 estimator, and Recon v2.1 estimates of unobserved clonotypes. For all TCRbeta clonotypes obtained by the gDNA method from several donors, generation probabilities were computed with OLGA. Held by TCRdb, this immuneACCESS table contains in-frame sequences only and omits some clones. Under half of the omission traces to an unresolved V gene where checked; the cause of the rest is unknown. Clone size and the V and J calls come from that table; the DNA yielded D and trimming. This sample holds about 680,000 clones; 92% were observed only once. In total, the top ten clones hold 20% to 25% of the sample.

Results and caveats for the whole study, not just this receptor: The small number of donors limited the genetic and exposure-history diversity represented. Compared with non-shared clonotypes, the clonotypes found in all four sorted-subset donors had higher generation probabilities. Estimated clonotype richness was generally larger for naive than for memory subsets. About 5% of naive CD4, 3.5% of naive CD8, roughly 2.4% of memory CD4, and more than 0.35% of memory CD8 clonotypes were shared across a handful of donors. Based on pairwise subsampling, the degree of clonotype sharing among donors was expected to be affected by sequencing depth. Incomplete sequencing was indicated by rarefaction of sorted-subset datasets, despite the large sequencing depth. Only blood was sampled, and tissue TCR repertoires likely differ from those in blood.

To note about this clone: Its binding antigen is unknown. Base qualities are missing; no much larger clone stands one base away.

CD8 naive samples were CD45RO-negative cells positively selected for CCR7, giving a CD45RA+CCR7+ population that excluded TemRA cells. Donors were healthy HIV-negative adults with no recently reported acute infections or vaccinations. All donors were Caucasian adults living in Nashville, Tennessee, USA. After blood collection by leukapheresis, PBMCs were isolated using Ficoll-Histopaque density gradient centrifugation and then cryopreserved in the vapor phase of liquid nitrogen. Purity and quantity of every magnetically sorted T cell population were checked by analytical flow cytometry. Genomic DNA was isolated from every sorted fraction and measured by UV absorbance on a Nanodrop 2000c. From the cysteine through the phenylalanine, the CDR3 covers 14 amino acids. The sequence is cut down to CDR3 DNA, 42 bases in frame from base 1. The germline V end is reduced by 8 bases and the J end by 5 bases; junction bases left unmatched: 10. The CDR1 and CDR2 encoded by the germline V gene are MDHEN and SYDVKM.

Sequencing input: naive CD8+ T cells sorted from blood. Per the publication, the cell subset or site label means: CD45RA+CCR7+. The receptor was derived from a young man in good health. The chain is assembled from TRBV28 and TRBJ2-3, and TRBD1 matches 7 of the central bases. The DNA is TGTGCCAGCTGGCCGGGACAGCAGAGAGATACGCAGTATTTT. Its protein product is CASWPGQQRDTQYF.